This passage covers 10 T cell receptor beta chains from one sample sequenced in a study of tumor-infiltrating lymphocytes in primary liver carcinoma. Without any cell sorting, about 20-31 mg of bulk tissue yielded co-extracted RNA and DNA. A constant-region primer primed TCR beta cDNA synthesis from 450 to 550 ng of total RNA. Researchers made the TCR beta libraries by running three nested multiplex PCR rounds with slightly modified ARM-PCR. Rounds one and two of PCR, each of 10 cycles, were primed with TRBV1-TRBV30 forward primers and a C-beta reverse primer. One entry per CDR3 protein results from TCRdb running MiXCR on the multiplex PCR reads. The sample has tens of thousands of distinct CDR3 sequences, 60% to 85% seen once. What was sequenced was liver tumor tissue from sampling region 5. Subset given: tumor region T5, tumor centre. Receptors were obtained from a man aged 35 to 55 with primary liver carcinoma and hepatitis B virus infection.

About this clonotype itself: A read error may account for a junction end that differs from germline. J is TRBJ2-1 and V is TRBV7-2; 9 nucleotides line up with TRBD2. Germline V CDR1 and CDR2: SGHTA, FQGNSA. The CDR3 contains 14 residues. The CDR3 reads CASSVAGVRNEQFF. CDR3 sequence (DNA): TGTGCCAGCAGCGTAGCGGGAGTTCGCAATGAGCAGTTCTTC.

Notes on this clonotype: This CDR3 is missing its conserved last phenylalanine or tryptophan, likely due to a read error. The chain is built from TRBV7-9 and TRBJ2-3; 8 bases are a match to TRBD2. This CDR3 contains 15 residues. CDR1 is SEHNR and CDR2 is FQNEAQ in the germline V gene (reference sequence). CDR3 in DNA: TGTGCCAGCAGCATCCGGGAGGGGTACAGAGATACACAGTATTTA. Translating gives CASSIREGYRDTQYL.

This clonotype was observed at least ten times. The V and J genes are TRBV6-5 and TRBJ2-7; 9 nucleotides agree with TRBD2. Germline V gene sequence: CDR1 MNHEY, CDR2 SVGAGI. The CDR3 is 17 amino acids. The V gene end was trimmed by 5 bases and the J gene end by 4 bases; junction bases not matched to a gene: 15. In nucleotides, the CDR3 is TGTGCCAGCAGTCACGCGGAGACAGCGGGAGGTGGGTACGAGCAGTACTTC. This translates into CASSHAETAGGGYEQYF.

The V call is TRBV14, the J call TRBJ2-1; D unresolved. Deletions cut 8 bases from V and 4 bases from J, with 9 bases between. The CDR3 extends over 12 amino acids. Per the germline V gene, CDR1 is SGHDN and CDR2 is FVKESK. CDR3 nucleotide sequence: TGTGCCAGCTGCCGGAATTACAATGAGCAGTTCTTC. Translation: CASCRNYNEQFF. Full variable domain (remainder filled in from reference TRBV14 and TRBJ2-1): EAGVTQFPSHSVIEKGQTVTLRCDPISGHDNLYWYRRVMGKEIKFLLHFVKESKQDESGMPNNRFLAERTGGTYSTLKVQPAELEDSGVYFCASCRNYNEQFFGPGTRLTVL.

Note on this clonotype: Relative to the germline gene, one junction end is altered; a read error may explain this. This sequence joins TRBV6-6 and TRBJ1-1; D not certain. The germline V gene has CDR1 MNHNY and CDR2 SVGAGI (reference sequence). The CDR3 extends over 12 amino acids. CDR3: CVSSYGPTEASF. The CDR3, as DNA: TGTGTCAGCAGTTACGGGCCCACCGAAGCTTCCTTT.

This clonotype was counted only a few times. V is TRBV28 and J is TRBJ2-3; 9 nucleotides align to TRBD1. Germline lookup yields CDR1 MDHEN and CDR2 SYDVKM. V was pared by 8 bases and J by 6 bases, with 6 bases of the junction left unmatched. This CDR3 is 13 amino acids long. Written as DNA, the CDR3 is TGTGCCAGCGGGGACAGGGCTGCGGATACGCAGTATTTT. It encodes CASGDRAADTQYF.

With regard to this clonotype: One end of the junction fails to match germline, which may point to a read error. The chain uses TRBV6-5 and TRBJ2-6, with D possibly being TRBD1 (5 bases). This CDR3 has 18 residues. Germline CDR1 and CDR2: MNHEY and SVGAGI. Written as DNA, the CDR3 is TGTGCCAACAGTCTTAGGACATGGATGAAAGCTGGGGCCAACGTCCTGACTTTC. This codes for CANSLRTWMKAGANVLTF.

The V call is TRBV11-1, the J call TRBJ2-5, with D perhaps matching TRBD1 or TRBD2 (5 bases each). This CDR3 has 15 residues. Per germline, CDR1 SGHAT and CDR2 FQDESV (reference sequence). V was trimmed by 6 bases and J by 14 bases, leaving 28 bases between them. The CDR3 region is CASSPRTGPVETLYF. DNA for the CDR3: TGTGCCAGCAGTCCCCGGACGGGGCCTGTGGAGACCCTATACTTC.

The sample holds many counts of this clonotype. The V and J genes are TRBV7-9 and TRBJ2-2; maybe TRBD1 (6 bases). CDR1 SEHNR and CDR2 FQNEAQ come from the germline V gene (reference sequence). V gave up 6 bases and J gave up 6 bases, with 11 bases separating them. The CDR3 consists of 13 residues. The CDR3 coding sequence is TGTGCCAGCAGTCCGCAGGGGTCCGGGGAGCTGTTTTTT. Residues: CASSPQGSGELFF.

With respect to this clonotype: At one end, the junction sequence differs from germline, possibly due to a read error. This sequence joins TRBV5-4 and TRBJ2-2, with a possible D match to TRBD1 (6 bases). Per germline, CDR1 SGHNT and CDR2 YYREEE (reference sequence). This CDR3 is 15 amino acids long. CDR3 coding DNA: TGTGCCAGCACTGTAAAGCAGGGGAACAGCGGGGAGCTGTTTTTT. Protein: CASTVKQGNSGELFF.